This TCR beta chain was obtained from a study of cytomegalovirus exposure and HLA in healthy donors. General observations from the study: The authors enumerated roughly 160 TCR beta chains as linked to cytomegalovirus. Among the CMV-associated chains, a few were confirmed in vitro as specific for CMV antigens.

Sequenced by immunoSEQ multiplex PCR; TCRdb stores in-frame clones only, minus some. Of about 110,000 clones listed, approximately 95% are singletons. This CDR3 has 15 residues. V lost 5 bases and J lost 4, with 17 bases in between. CDR1 and CDR2 from the germline V gene are SEHNR and FQNEAQ (reference sequence). Of note for this clone: Antigen unknown.

Source material: PBMCs. The chain carries TRBV7-9 and TRBJ1-1; D not resolved. The sequence was collected from a woman between 18 and 29 years old in good health and CMV-seronegative. This chain's CDR3 is CASSPLEDVGTEAFF. In DNA form, the CDR3 reads TGTGCCAGCAGCCCGCTGGAGGATGTCGGCACTGAAGCTTTCTTT.